The subject of this entry is one T cell receptor (beta chain). In germline, CDR1 is LNHNV, CDR2 YYDKDF (reference sequence). Trimming removed 3 bases from V and 0 bases from J, with 12 bases in between. The CDR3 consists of 16 residues. Per the original data handling: Amplification of reference gene primers provided the estimated nucleated cell counts. Produced via immunoSEQ multiplex PCR; TCRdb's table is partial and in-frame only. For V, J and clone size, that table is used; D and trimming come from the DNA. The data show roughly 150,000 clones, approximately 83% seen once. These data come from a study of blood T cell repertoires in COVID-19. Study-wide background: COVID-19 samples collected from the United States, Italy and Spain covered acute and convalescent phases. T cells, B-cell-depleted T cells, or PBMCs provided the cDNA or gDNA that served as material.

The source material was peripheral blood. The TCR originated in a woman at least 80 years old with acute or convalescent COVID-19. The V gene is TRBV15, the J gene TRBJ2-4, with D perhaps TRBD2 (5 bases). The CDR3 protein is CATSRENGLAKNIQYF. CDR3 nucleotides: TGTGCCACCAGCAGGGAGAACGGACTAGCCAAAAACATTCAGTACTTC. The full variable domain, completed using reference TRBV15 and TRBJ2-4, is DAMVIQNPRYQVTQFGKPVTLSCSQTLNHNVMYWYQQKSSQAPKLLFHYYDKDFNNEADTPDNFQSRRPNTSFCFLDIRSPGLGDTAMYLCATSRENGLAKNIQYFGAGTRLSVL.